Included here is one T cell receptor (beta chain) sequence, with context. Germline lookup yields CDR1 SGHRS and CDR2 YFSETQ. The ends lost 1 base at V and 0 bases at J; junction bases unmatched: 8. The length of the CDR3 is 17 residues. These data originate in a study of blood T cell repertoires in COVID-19. Background on the study: COVID-19 samples from acute and convalescent phases originated in the United States, Italy and Spain. Nucleic acid was either cDNA or gDNA, and it came from T cells, B-cell-depleted T cells, or PBMCs.

Original analysis: It was from reference gene primer amplification that nucleated cell counts were estimated. Sequenced by immunoSEQ multiplex PCR; TCRdb stores in-frame clones only, minus some. The V and J calls and clone size were taken over from that table, and D and trimming were inferred from the DNA. The sample comprises fewer than 65,000 clones, about nine tenths of which are singletons, and 1.6% rests with the top ten. Material: peripheral blood. The chain links TRBV5-1 to TRBJ1-2, with 8 bases lining up with TRBD1. This TCR was sampled from a man between 60 and 70 years old with acute or convalescent COVID-19. The CDR3 loop reads CASSLLSQGATNYGYTF. CDR3 in DNA: TGCGCCAGCAGCTTGTTGTCTCAGGGGGCCACTAACTATGGCTACACCTTC.